This TCR beta chain was captured in a study of T-cell reconstitution after alpha-beta-depleted transplantation in children. On this clonotype: Its cognate antigen is unknown.

Unique molecular identifiers tagged the TCRbeta library. Using its own MiXCR run on the PCR reads, TCRdb lists one record per CDR3 protein. The sample consists of about 220,000 distinct CDR3 sequences, roughly a sixth of them appearing once. General study findings and limits: By about two months after transplant, alpha-beta T cells reportedly arose from several hundred graft clones that had expanded. A year had passed since transplant, and T-cell counts and diversity by then came mostly from newly produced T cells. Some patients' high day-60 TCRbeta diversity was traced to surviving recipient T cells and thymic progenitors.

The V gene's germline CDR1 is SGHRS and CDR2 YFSETQ. J gave up 2 bases and V 2 bases, and 6 bases lay outside the gene matches. This CDR3 spans 16 amino acids. Sequencing used PBMCs, mostly from graft donor cells, obtained 360 days after TCRalphabeta/CD19-depleted stem cell transplant. The TCR originated in a male patient under 10 years old who had a stem cell transplant for acute lymphoblastic leukemia, so the T cells may come from the graft donor. The rearrangement uses TRBV5-1 and TRBJ1-3, with TRBD1 identical over 8 bases. The CDR3 nucleotides read TGCGCCAGCAGCTTCGGACAGGGAGCGGCTGGAAACACCATATATTTT. It encodes CASSFGQGAAGNTIYF.